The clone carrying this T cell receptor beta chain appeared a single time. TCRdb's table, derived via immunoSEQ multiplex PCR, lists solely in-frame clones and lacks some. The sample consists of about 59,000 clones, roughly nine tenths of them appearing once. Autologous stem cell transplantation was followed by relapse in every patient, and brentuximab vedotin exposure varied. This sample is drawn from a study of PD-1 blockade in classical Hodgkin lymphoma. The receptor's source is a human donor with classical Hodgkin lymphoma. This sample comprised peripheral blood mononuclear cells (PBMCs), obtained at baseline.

The CDR3 DNA follows: TGCGCCAGCAGTGAGTCTGGTAGGGATACGCAGTATTTT. Protein sequence: CASSESGRDTQYF. This rearrangement joins TRBV10-2 to TRBJ2-3; D remains ambiguous. Germline V gene sequence: CDR1 WSHSY, CDR2 SAAADI. Trimming left V 0 bases short and J 6 bases short, with 7 bases between. This CDR3 has 13 amino acids.